What follows describes a single TCR beta chain. This clonotype has just a few counts. Its antigen has not been determined. Within one base of it there is no much larger clone, and no base qualities were kept. Data came from an Illumina NovaSeq 6000. TCRalpha and TCRbeta cDNA libraries were built by 5'RACE with constant-segment primers, adding sample barcodes and unique molecular identifiers. Trizol reagent was used to extract RNA from every sample. Libraries were amplified in two PCR steps, with a second sample barcode and Illumina TruSeq adapters added in the second step. The libraries were sequenced on an Illumina NovaSeq using 2 x 150 bp paired-end reads. As for the original processing: Reads were demultiplexed and collapsed into UMI-guided consensus sequences with migec v1.2.7. Using mixcr v2.1.11, the UMI consensuses were aligned to TRA and TRB V and J templates and assembled into clonotypes. Expanded or contracted clonotypes were those called significant by both edgeR and NoisET, with noise models trained on biological replicates. For edgeR calls, the thresholds were a false discovery rate-adjusted p below 0.01 and a log2 fold-change of 1. As an exploratory analysis of dynamics, PCA with hierarchical clustering was applied to max-normalized trajectories of the 1000 most abundant clonotypes. Each responding clone was given a CD4 or CD8 phenotype based on the CD4+ and CD8+ repertoires, which had been sequenced separately. In TCRdb, the public reads were trimmed at Q25 with fastp and aligned with MiXCR, with productive beta chains retained. Under each unique CDR3 protein, matching rows form one entry showing the most common genes and DNA. TCRdb, not the authors, supplied the V and J calls. For this sample there are some 350,000 distinct CDR3 sequences; less than 20% appear just once. Together, the top ten hold approximately 20% of the sample.

This entry comes from a study of T-cell memory formation after mild COVID-19 listed by TCRdb under 2021. About the investigation overall: Most TCR sequence clusters were specific to one of the two donors. The cohort comprised two young, previously healthy adult volunteers, one female and one male. Longitudinal TCRalpha and TCRbeta repertoire sequencing tracked T-cell clones expanding and contracting after mild COVID-19 in two donors. Findings and caveats that apply to the study as a whole: The detection of some responding clones in pre-infection memory suggests that pre-existing cross-reactive memory T cells joined the SARS-CoV-2 response. Contracting CD4+ clones were found mainly in CM and EM memory subsets, while CD8+ clones were enriched in EMRA. The second-wave clones that peaked on day 37 were not confirmed to be SARS-CoV-2 specific. From day 15 to 85, contracting clones showed balanced CD4/CD8 phenotypes, whereas a second wave of clones that expanded from day 15 to 37 leaned towards CD4+. The study included only a couple of mild cases, and larger cohorts that include severe cases with pre-infection samples were judged to be necessary.

The CDR3 contains 16 residues, cysteine and phenylalanine counted. Only the CDR3 DNA stays, 48 bases, in frame from base 1. V gives up 1 base and J gives up 4 bases, and the segment between their germline ends measures 16 bases. The germline V gene sets CDR1 to LGHNA and CDR2 to YNFKEQ. Ficoll-Paque density gradient centrifugation was the method used to isolate PBMCs. Sequencing used PBMCs or a T cell subset sorted from them (not recorded which). The TCR comes from a man aged 18 to 29 who had mild COVID-19 (a few samples of this study predate the infection). The sample titles of this study are shuffled in the database, so cell type and time point are left out; the donor was told from shared clones. The sequence is built from TRBV4-2 and TRBJ1-1; the D region possibly corresponds to TRBD1 (5 bases align). The CDR3 sequence is CASSQVSRGDSTEAFF. At the DNA level, the sequence is TGTGCCAGCAGCCAAGTTTCTAGGGGAGATTCCACTGAAGCTTTCTTT.